Each of the 5 T cell receptor beta chains below was sequenced from the same sample in a study of response to subunit inactivated influenza vaccine. One entry per CDR3 protein, called by TCRdb with MiXCR from the RT-PCR reads. The sample has hundreds of thousands of distinct CDR3 sequences, 13% to 15% seen once. Source: PBMCs from blood, taken approximately 15 days before vaccination. The receptors here all came from a man between 50 and 59 years old who received an inactivated influenza vaccine.

In this sample, this clonotype turned up many times. The rearrangement links TRBV10-3 to TRBJ2-7, with D perhaps TRBD1 or TRBD2 (5 bases each). Per the germline V gene, CDR1 is ENHRY and CDR2 is SYGVKD. The CDR3 is made up of 13 amino acids. The germline V and J ends were trimmed by 3 bases and 3 bases, with 9 bases remaining between them. The CDR3 sequence is CAISDRGDYEQYF. Here the CDR3 DNA reads TGTGCCATCAGTGATAGGGGAGACTACGAGCAGTACTTC.

The table lists this clonotype with many counts. The J gene is TRBJ1-1, the V gene TRBV29-1; 8 nucleotides line up with TRBD1. CDR1 is SQVTM, CDR2 ANQGSEA, per germline. The trim removed 2 bases at V and 5 bases at J, leaving 4 bases unmatched. The length of the CDR3 is 13 residues. The DNA of the CDR3 is TGCAGCGTTGAATGGACAGGGAGGACTGAAGCTTTCTTT. This sequence encodes CSVEWTGRTEAFF.

This clonotype was recorded at least ten times. The CDR3 sequence: CASFPGMGYNEQFF. The CDR3 DNA sequence: TGCGCCAGCTTTCCGGGTATGGGTTACAATGAGCAGTTCTTC. The chain joins TRBV5-1 to TRBJ2-1, with D unresolved. Trimming took off 7 bases at V and 4 bases at J, with 15 bases between the two ends. This CDR3 has 14 residues. Germline loops: CDR1 SGHRS, CDR2 YFSETQ.

This clonotype was seen a few times. This rearrangement joins TRBV20-1 to TRBJ2-5; tentatively, D is TRBD1 or TRBD2 (5 bases each). Germline loops: CDR1 DFQATT, CDR2 SNEGSKA (reference sequence). The CDR3 has 14 residues. V was shortened by 0 bases and J by 4 bases, with 12 bases between the two germline ends. This chain's CDR3 is CSARDIGAGETQYF. The CDR3 DNA reads TGCAGTGCTAGAGATATAGGGGCGGGAGAGACCCAGTACTTC.

The chain recombines TRBV20-1 with TRBJ2-7; D not resolved. Trimming removed 3 bases at V and 9 bases at J, with 15 bases between. Looked up from germline, CDR1 is DFQATT and CDR2 is SNEGSKA (reference sequence). The CDR3 covers 12 residues. CDR3 loop: CSAREPSSGQYF. The CDR3 DNA reads TGCAGTGCTAGGGAACCTTCATCGGGGCAGTACTTC.